This is a list of T cell receptor beta chains from one sample in a study of T cells in Graves' hyperthyroidism and ophthalmopathy. Each CDR3 protein is one row after TCRdb ran MiXCR on the multiplex PCR reads. The sample lists about 540,000 distinct CDR3 sequences, 35% to 55% occurring once. Sequencing input: peripheral blood or thyroid tissue (not recorded which). The receptors here all came from a young woman with Graves' hyperthyroidism. CDR3s include the opening cysteine and the closing phenylalanine or tryptophan. Fields, in order: J gene, clone size, V gene, D gene, CDR3 DNA, CDR3 protein. The D gene is left open where the match is weak. Some rows have no size entry. The others give once, few or many, or a class for an expanded clone.

>TRBJ2-1|-|TRBV7-6|-
TGTGCCAGCAGCCCCCTAGGGTTGGGAGGTTACAATGAGCAGTTCTTC
CASSPLGLGGYNEQFF
>TRBJ2-1|-|TRBV24-1|TRBD2
TGTGCCACGCGGGAGGACTCCTACAATGAGCAGTTCTTC
CATREDSYNEQFF
>TRBJ1-2|many|TRBV9|-
TGTGCCAGCAGCGTAGTTGGCTACACCTTC
CASSVVGYTF
>TRBJ1-1|-|TRBV19|-
TGTGCCAGTAGTCCGGCAGCTTTCTTT
CASSPAAFF
>TRBJ1-2|many|TRBV5-8|-
TGTGCCAGCAGCTTAACATATCTTCACCAAACTAACTATGGCTACACCTTC
CASSLTYLHQTNYGYTF
>TRBJ2-5|-|TRBV6-2/TRBV6-3|-
TGTGCCAGCAGTTACCCCGCTGGGGGGGCGCGAGGAGAGACCCAGTACTTC
CASSYPAGGARGETQYF
>TRBJ2-1|-|TRBV29-1|-
TGCAGCGTTGAAAGGCTAGCCGATGAGCAGTTCTTC
CSVERLADEQFF
>TRBJ1-3|-|TRBV20-1|-
TGCAGTGCTAGAGATCCAGGGCTAAACACCATATATTTT
CSARDPGLNTIYF
>TRBJ1-2|-|TRBV5-8|-
TGTGCCAGCAGCTTGGAGAGGTCAGCTAACTATGGCTACACCTTC
CASSLERSANYGYTF
>TRBJ2-3|-|TRBV2|-
TGTGCCAGCAGTGAACTCAGGGACCCTAGCACAGATACGCAGTATTTT
CASSELRDPSTDTQYF
>TRBJ2-5|-|TRBV6-4|-
TGTGCCGGAGGGGTAAAGGGCGGAGACCAGTACTTC
CAGGVKGGDQYF
>TRBJ2-7|once|TRBV9|-
TGTGCTGCGGGGCAGGGGGACACCCTTAGTTGGGAGCAGTACTTC
CAAGQGDTLSWEQYF
>TRBJ1-3|many|TRBV18|-
TGTGCCAGCTCACCACCCGGGACCTCTGGAAACACCATATATTTT
CASSPPGTSGNTIYF
>TRBJ1-2|many|TRBV7-9|-
TGTGCCAGCAGCTCCTCAGCTAACTATGGCTACACCTTC
CASSSSANYGYTF
>TRBJ2-7|many|TRBV7-2|TRBD2
TGTGCCAGCAGCTTAGTGGGGGCTAGCGGGAGGTTTGCTTTCTACGAGCAGTACTTC
CASSLVGASGRFAFYEQYF
>TRBJ1-1|-|TRBV6-1|TRBD1
TGTGCCAGCATTGCGACAGGGTTAGGTACTGAAGCTTTCTTT
CASIATGLGTEAFF
>TRBJ2-3|-|TRBV20-1|TRBD2
TGCAGTGCTGGGGAATGGACTAGCGGGATCACAGATACGCAGTATTTT
CSAGEWTSGITDTQYF
>TRBJ2-7|many|TRBV6-5|-
TGTGCCAGCAGTTACAAGCGGGTGTCACTATTTAACGAGCAGTACTTC
CASSYKRVSLFNEQYF
>TRBJ1-5|many|TRBV4-1|-
TGCGCCAGCAGCCAAGATGGGGCAGGGGTTCAGCCCCAGCATTTT
CASSQDGAGVQPQHF
>TRBJ1-2|many|TRBV6-5|TRBD1
TGTGCCAGCAGGACCCCCCGGACAGGGGACGGCTACACCTTC
CASRTPRTGDGYTF
>TRBJ2-5|-|TRBV10-3|TRBD2
TGTGCCATCAGTGCTCCAATAGCGGGAGGGCCCGGTATGGAGACCCAGTACTTC
CAISAPIAGGPGMETQYF
>TRBJ2-5|-|TRBV7-2|TRBD1
TGTGCCAGCAGCTCAGGACAGGGACAAGGGGAGACCCAGTACTTC
CASSSGQGQGETQYF
>TRBJ1-1|-|TRBV5-1|TRBD1
TGCGCCAGCAGCGGGGACAGGGTCCTGGGCGGCACTGAAGCTTTCTTT
CASSGDRVLGGTEAFF
>TRBJ2-5|many|TRBV2|-
TGTGCCAGCAGTGGCAGGGCTTTTGGCGGAGAGACCCAGTACTTC
CASSGRAFGGETQYF
>TRBJ2-7|-|TRBV20-1|TRBD2
TGCAGTGCTGGCGGGGGGGCGCCGAGCTCCTACAATGAGCAGTACTTC
CSAGGGAPSSYNEQYF
>TRBJ2-3|-|TRBV10-3|-
TGTGCCATCAGTGAACGCGGGCCACAAGATACGCAGTATTTT
CAISERGPQDTQYF
>TRBJ2-5|-|TRBV2|TRBD2
TGTGCCAGCAAATCGGGGGGGGGATCGTTGGAGACCCAGTACTTC
CASKSGGGSLETQYF
>TRBJ1-2|-|TRBV2|-
TGTGCCAGCAGTTTACTGGGGCTGAACACCGGGGGGCCTGGCTACACCTTC
CASSLLGLNTGGPGYTF
>TRBJ2-7|many|TRBV7-3|TRBD1
TGTGCCAGCAGCCGCGGGACAGGGGGCTCCGTCGAGCAGTACTTC
CASSRGTGGSVEQYF
>TRBJ1-1|many|TRBV9|-
TGTGCCAGCAGCGTAGATCACAGGGAATCTGAAGCTTTCTTT
CASSVDHRESEAFF
>TRBJ1-2|-|TRBV24-1|TRBD1
TGTGCCACCAGTGATAGGACAGGGACATTAGGCTACACCTTC
CATSDRTGTLGYTF
>TRBJ2-3|-|TRBV19|-
TGTGCCAGTAGCCCTTGGACACGGGGGCTCACAGATACGCAGTATTTT
CASSPWTRGLTDTQYF
>TRBJ1-3|-|TRBV5-1|TRBD1
TGCGCCAGCAGCATCGGGACAGGGGCTGGAAACACCATATATTTT
CASSIGTGAGNTIYF
>TRBJ1-6|many|TRBV25-1|-
TGTGCCAGTAAGACAGGCAATTCACCCCTCCACTTT
CASKTGNSPLHF
>TRBJ1-5|many|TRBV2|TRBD1
TGTGCCAGCAGTGAGGGACAGGGTCAGCCCCAGCATTTT
CASSEGQGQPQHF
>TRBJ2-7|-|TRBV20-1|TRBD2
TGCAGTGTCCAGGACGGGAGGAGCACGACCTACGAGCAGTACTTC
CSVQDGRSTTYEQYF